This is a list of T cell receptor beta chains from one sample in a study of identifying expanded T cells in peripheral blood. Sequencing was performed with immunoSEQ multiplex PCR; in TCRdb, only in-frame clones are kept and a portion is missing. Counted here are roughly 100,000 clones, around 88% occurring once; the ten biggest clones make up roughly an eighth. What was sequenced was blood. These receptors originate from a person aged 18 to 75 in good health. Each CDR3 is given with its conserved first and last residue. A D gene is named only where the DNA matches it firmly. The listing skips clone size in some rows; elsewhere it reads once, few, many or a size class.

-,TRBJ2-7,TRBV9,-,14,TGTGCCAGCAGCGTTTCTACAGGGACTTTGGAGCAGTACTTC,CASSVSTGTLEQYF
-,TRBJ2-2,TRBV7-9,TRBD2,16,TGTGCCAGCAGCCTCGCTAGCGGAACGAACACCGGGGAGCTGTTTTTT,CASSLASGTNTGELFF
-,TRBJ1-5,TRBV11-2,TRBD1,16,TGTGCCAGCAGCTTAACAACAGGGGGCGGTAATCAGCCCCAGCATTTT,CASSLTTGGGNQPQHF
-,TRBJ2-2,TRBV5-6,-,15,TGTGCCAGCAGGGAAGGGTATGCAGACACCGGGGAGCTGTTTTTT,CASREGYADTGELFF
-,TRBJ2-5,TRBV14,-,16,TGTGCCAGCAGCCAAGTTTTGTCGTCTTACCAAGAGACCCAGTACTTC,CASSQVLSSYQETQYF
-,TRBJ1-3,TRBV5-4,-,16,TGTGCCAGCAGCTCTCCCGGCAGGGCGTCTGGAAACACCATATATTTT,CASSSPGRASGNTIYF
-,TRBJ2-7,TRBV7-8,-,16,TGTGCCAGCAGCCTAATCGACGTGGGAATTAACTACGAGCAGTACTTC,CASSLIDVGINYEQYF
-,TRBJ2-1,TRBV6-1,-,14,TGTGCCAGCAGTGAAAAGGGACCGCCTAATGAGCAGTTCTTC,CASSEKGPPNEQFF
-,TRBJ2-7,TRBV10-3,-,14,TGTGCCATCATGGGGAGCCGGACGCCCAGCGAGCAGTACTTC,CAIMGSRTPSEQYF
few,TRBJ2-7,TRBV11-2,-,14,TGTGCCAGCAGCTTAGTGGTTCTACCGGGTGAGCAGTACTTC,CASSLVVLPGEQYF
-,TRBJ1-1,TRBV5-6,-,13,TGTGCCAGCAGCTTGGCTTGGGGGGTTGAAGCTTTCTTT,CASSLAWGVEAFF
-,TRBJ2-7,TRBV5-4,-,15,TGTGCCAGCAGCTTTGATAGCGGTTCCGCCTACGAGCAGTACTTC,CASSFDSGSAYEQYF
-,TRBJ2-7,TRBV5-6,-,12,TGTGCCAGCAGCCCGGACAAGTACGAGCAGTACTTC,CASSPDKYEQYF
few,TRBJ1-5,TRBV2,TRBD1,13,TGTGCCAGCAGGGGACAGGGACTGTCCCCACAGCATTTT,CASRGQGLSPQHF
-,TRBJ2-3,TRBV6-5,-,16,TGTGCCAGCAGTTACTCGGGGCAGGGTCCCACAGATACGCAGTATTTT,CASSYSGQGPTDTQYF
once,TRBJ2-1,TRBV14,-,15,TGTGCCAGCAGCCTACGGCAGGGGGGCTTGAATGAGCAGTTCTTC,CASSLRQGGLNEQFF
-,TRBJ1-1,TRBV7-9,TRBD1,15,TGTGCCAGCAGCTCTGTGGGCGAGACAGGGCCCATAGCTTTCTTT,CASSSVGETGPIAFF
-,TRBJ2-3,TRBV7-2,-,13,TGTGCCAGCAGCTTAAAGTATGAGGATACGCAGTATTTT,CASSLKYEDTQYF
-,TRBJ2-7,TRBV4-1,-,15,TGCGCCAGCAGCCAAGGACTGGGAAGCTCCTACGAGCAGTACTTC,CASSQGLGSSYEQYF
-,TRBJ1-2,TRBV5-6,-,14,TGTGCCAGCAGCTTGATTAGGAGGGGCTATGGCTACACCTTC,CASSLIRRGYGYTF
few,TRBJ2-1,TRBV6-1,TRBD2,15,TGTGCCAGCAGTGCGGCGGGGGGGTCCTACAATGAGCAGTTCTTC,CASSAAGGSYNEQFF
-,TRBJ2-1,TRBV6-5,-,15,TGTGCCAGCAGTTTAGAGGGGGGGCGCAGTAATGAGCAGTTCTTC,CASSLEGGRSNEQFF
-,TRBJ1-1,TRBV12-5,TRBD1,15,TGTGCTAGTGGTTTGGGTAACAGGGGGAACACTGAAGCTTTCTTT,CASGLGNRGNTEAFF
-,TRBJ1-3,TRBV5-8,TRBD1,15,TGTGCCAGCAGCCGAGGACAGGTCGCTGGAAACACCATATATTTT,CASSRGQVAGNTIYF
once,TRBJ2-3,TRBV2,-,14,TGTGCCGGATGCGGGGACGGTTACACAGATACGCAGTATTTT,CAGCGDGYTDTQYF
-,TRBJ2-7,TRBV25-1,-,14,TGTGCCAGCAGTGACCCTCAGGGTCTGGGAGAGCAGTACTTC,CASSDPQGLGEQYF
-,TRBJ2-7,TRBV7-6,-,13,TGTGCCAGCAGCTCCCAGGAGGGCTACGAGCAGTACTTC,CASSSQEGYEQYF
-,TRBJ2-2,TRBV7-3,-,14,TGTGCCAGCAGCCCTTATAGGGCCACCGGGGAGCTGTTTTTT,CASSPYRATGELFF
-,TRBJ2-7,TRBV4-2,TRBD1,15,TGTGCCAGCAGCCAAGGGCACAGGGGTCCGTACGAGCAGTACTTC,CASSQGHRGPYEQYF
-,TRBJ1-5,TRBV19,TRBD1,16,TGTGCCAGTAGTTCTCGGACAGGGTTATTCAATCAGCCCCAGCATTTT,CASSSRTGLFNQPQHF
-,TRBJ2-7,TRBV6-5,TRBD1,15,TGTGCCAGCAGTCCACGGAGGACAGGGGGCTACGAGCAGTACTTC,CASSPRRTGGYEQYF
once,TRBJ2-1,TRBV28,-,12,TGTGCCAGCAACTGGGGGCGGAATGAGCAGTTCTTC,CASNWGRNEQFF
-,TRBJ2-5,TRBV10-3,-,13,TGTGCCATCAGTGCCGGGGACCAAGAGACCCAGTACTTC,CAISAGDQETQYF
-,TRBJ1-3,TRBV6-5,-,13,TGTGCCAGAGGGGGGGTAAGTGGAAACACCATATATTTT,CARGGVSGNTIYF
-,TRBJ2-3,TRBV6-6,-,13,TGTGCCAGCAGTTACTCGTATCAAGATACGCAGTATTTT,CASSYSYQDTQYF
-,TRBJ1-1,TRBV9,-,15,TGTGCCAGCAGCGTGACAGACACTATGAACACTGAAGCTTTCTTT,CASSVTDTMNTEAFF
-,TRBJ1-6,TRBV18,-,14,TGTGCCAGCTCACCAGGGGACGGGAATTCACCCCTCCACTTT,CASSPGDGNSPLHF
-,TRBJ2-2,TRBV5-1,-,15,TGCGCCAGCAGCTTGTCTACTAGGGGGACCGGGGAGCTGTTTTTT,CASSLSTRGTGELFF
-,TRBJ2-7,TRBV18,-,13,TGTGCCAGCTCACCAGACACGATCGACGAGCAGTACTTC,CASSPDTIDEQYF
-,TRBJ1-1,TRBV11-1,-,12,TGTGCCAGCAGCTTAGCGTGGGGTGAAGCTTTCTTT,CASSLAWGEAFF
once,TRBJ1-4,TRBV11-2,TRBD1,18,TGTGCCAGCAGCTCCCTTCCTGGACAGGGAGCAACTAATGAAAAACTGTTTTTT,CASSSLPGQGATNEKLFF
-,TRBJ2-3,TRBV29-1,-,13,TGCAGCGTTGATGACTCACCAACAGATACGCAGTATTTT,CSVDDSPTDTQYF
-,TRBJ2-3,TRBV6-1,-,15,TGTGCCAGCAGTGAGATCACAGGGTGGGCAGATACGCAGTATTTT,CASSEITGWADTQYF
-,TRBJ2-1,TRBV5-1,TRBD1,16,TGCGCCAGCAGCTTGGTAGGGACAGGGGTATACAATGAGCAGTTCTTC,CASSLVGTGVYNEQFF
once,TRBJ2-2,TRBV23-1,-,19,TGCGCCAGCAGTCAATCTGGCAGTGAAGGGGCGAAGAACACCGGGGAGCTGTTTTTT,CASSQSGSEGAKNTGELFF
-,TRBJ2-7,TRBV6-6,-,15,TGTGCCAGCAGTTGGCGGGCCCAAGACTCCTACGAGCAGTACTTC,CASSWRAQDSYEQYF
-,TRBJ2-3,TRBV18,-,14,TGTGCCACCTTAAAGGGAAAAAACACAGATACGCAGTATTTT,CATLKGKNTDTQYF
-,TRBJ2-1,TRBV7-2,TRBD2,15,TGTGCCAGCAGCTTAGATAGCGGGGGGGCTAGTGAGCAGTTCTTC,CASSLDSGGASEQFF
-,TRBJ2-5,TRBV6-4,TRBD1,19,TGTGCCAGCAGTGTCCCCGGGACAGGGAGGGGGCTTGGCAAGGAGACCCAGTACTTC,CASSVPGTGRGLGKETQYF
once,TRBJ2-1,TRBV10-3,-,12,TGTGCCATCACACGGGGGAACAATGAGCAGTTCTTC,CAITRGNNEQFF
few,TRBJ1-5,TRBV6-1,TRBD1,15,TGTGCCAGCAGCTACGACAGGGCCCCCAATCAGCCCCAGCATTTT,CASSYDRAPNQPQHF
-,TRBJ2-1,TRBV7-3,-,15,TGTGCCAGCAGCTTAACATCGGGGGACCCAAGTGAGCAGTTCTTC,CASSLTSGDPSEQFF
-,TRBJ1-1,TRBV4-1,-,15,TGCGCCAGCAGCCAAGAGTCGGAGGGCCGGGCTGAAGCTTTCTTT,CASSQESEGRAEAFF
-,TRBJ1-5,TRBV30,-,13,TGTGCCTGGAGCAGGGGTCATGGACAGCCCCAGCATTTT,CAWSRGHGQPQHF
-,TRBJ1-2,TRBV5-6,-,15,TGTGCCAGCAGCTTGGGTATGGGGGGCCCTGATGGCTACACCTTC,CASSLGMGGPDGYTF
-,TRBJ1-4,TRBV6-1,-,15,TGTGCCAGCAGAAGTACAGGAGCAACTAATGAAAAACTGTTTTTT,CASRSTGATNEKLFF
-,TRBJ2-7,TRBV21-1,-,18,TGTGCCAGCAGCAAAGTCCCGAGGACTAGCGGGACTTCCTACGAGCAGTACTTC,CASSKVPRTSGTSYEQYF
-,TRBJ2-7,TRBV12-2,-,17,TGTGCAAGTCGCTTTCGCCCATGGGGGTCAAGCTCCTACGAGCAGTACTTC,CASRFRPWGSSSYEQYF